The 14 T cell receptor beta chains below all came from one sample that was sequenced in a study of blood T cells in healthy people across ages (dated by TCRdb to 2014 to 2015). Library preparation employed 5' RACE. A second roughly 6 to 12 cycle PCR used a sample-barcoded 5' primer and a J-beta primer mix. TCRdb ran its own pipeline on the public reads, namely fastp trimming at Q25 and MiXCR clone calling, and kept in-frame beta chains. Every CDR3 protein is listed once, alongside the most common genes and DNA of its rows. This sample gives 1.8 million or so distinct CDR3 sequences in total; about 39% of them show up just once. About 21% of the sample rests with the top ten. Sequencing used blood. The receptors were gathered from a human donor in good health.

The chain combines TRBV30 with TRBJ2-1; 12 bases are a match to TRBD1. The length of the CDR3 is 15 residues. Trimming at V came to 5 bases and at J to 4 bases, leaving 6 bases not matched to a gene. Germline V gene lookup returns CDR1 GTSNPN and CDR2 SVGIG (reference sequence). CDR3 bases: TGTGCCTGGGCGGAGGGACAGGGGGCTTACAATGAGCAGTTCTTC. Translation gives CAWAEGQGAYNEQFF. The variable domain in full, with the rest retrieved from reference TRBV30 and TRBJ2-1, is SQTIHQWPATLVQPVGSPLSLECTVEGTSNPNLYWYRQAAGRGLQLLFYSVGIGQISSEVPQNLSASRPQDRQFILSSKKLLLSDSGFYLCAWAEGQGAYNEQFFGPGTRLTVL.

V and J are TRBV5-5 and TRBJ1-2; TRBD1 matches at 8 bases. Unmatched junction bases numbered 11, after V lost 4 bases and J lost 6 bases. This CDR3 contains 15 residues. Germline-derived CDR1 and CDR2 are SGHKS and YYEKEE (reference sequence). The CDR3 region is CASSISGTGSDGYTF. The CDR3, as DNA: TGTGCCAGCAGCATATCCGGGACAGGTTCCGATGGCTACACCTTC.

A few counts support this clonotype. The chain links TRBV25-1 to TRBJ2-1; D remains ambiguous. Trimming stripped 6 bases from V and 0 bases from J, with 15 bases between. This CDR3 is 16 amino acids long. Germline-derived CDR1 and CDR2 are MGHDK and SYGVNS. CDR3 nucleotides: TGTGCCAGCAGCCCCTTAGGAGAGAGCTCCTACAATGAGCAGTTCTTC. Translating it yields CASSPLGESSYNEQFF.

The chain has TRBV20-1 and TRBJ1-1; TRBD1 is a possible D gene (5 bases). V shed 5 bases and J shed 1 base, with 8 bases lying between them. There are 12 residues in the CDR3. The germline V gene encodes CDR1 DFQATT and CDR2 SNEGSKA (reference sequence). CDR3 nucleotides: TGCAGTGCTTACACAGGGAACACTGAAGCTTTCTTT. Its translation: CSAYTGNTEAFF.

V is TRBV7-2 and J is TRBJ2-1, with TRBD2 identical over 8 bases. The J call may be wrong; the DNA end is better matched by TRBJ2-7. CDR3 size: 14 residues. The germline CDR1 and CDR2 sequences are SGHTA and FQGNSA. CDR3 in amino acids: CASQLAVSYNEQYF. In DNA, the CDR3 is TGTGCCAGCCAACTAGCGGTGTCCTACAATGAGCAGTACTTC.

This rearrangement joins TRBV27 to TRBJ1-2; D is perhaps TRBD1 (5 bases). The CDR3 contains 15 residues. Germline V lookup: CDR1 MNHEY, CDR2 SMNVEV (reference sequence). V lost 0 bases, J lost 6 bases, and 14 bases lay in between. CDR3: CASSLSTWGDDGYTF. CDR3 nucleotides: TGTGCCAGCAGTTTATCGACATGGGGGGATGATGGCTACACCTTC.

V gene TRBV20-1 combines with J gene TRBJ1-2, with TRBD1 matching 8 bases. This CDR3 has 14 residues. V shed 3 bases, J shed 6 bases, and the junction held 9 bases outside the gene matches. The germline V gene encodes CDR1 DFQATT and CDR2 SNEGSKA (reference sequence). The CDR3: CSARIPDRVNGYTF. The DNA of the CDR3 is TGCAGTGCTAGGATCCCGGACAGGGTGAATGGCTACACCTTC.

The rearrangement joins TRBV5-1 to TRBJ1-2; D perhaps matches TRBD1 (6 bases). Trimming stripped 2 bases from V and 2 bases from J, with 10 bases between. The germline gives CDR1 SGHRS, CDR2 YFSETQ. The CDR3 runs 14 residues. Here the CDR3 DNA reads TGCGCCAGCAGCTTTGACAGGTACAACTATGGCTACACCTTC. Translation gives CASSFDRYNYGYTF.

The chain has TRBV24-1 and TRBJ2-3, with 13 positions matching TRBD2. Germline V CDR1 and CDR2: KGHDR, SFDVKD. The CDR3 contains 17 residues. Trimming took 4 bases from V and 10 from J; bases not matched to a gene: 13. CDR3 region: CATSDATSGGPHQAQYF. The CDR3 DNA reads TGTGCCACCAGTGACGCGACTAGCGGGGGGCCCCACCAGGCGCAGTATTTT.

The chain links TRBV18 to TRBJ2-7; D is uncertain. CDR1 and CDR2 (germline): KGHSH, LQKENI. V dropped 0 bases and J dropped 2 bases, with 8 bases sitting between them. This CDR3 contains 14 residues. The CDR3 region is CASSPPERPYEQYF. The CDR3 coding sequence is TGTGCCAGCTCACCACCGGAAAGGCCCTACGAGCAGTACTTC.

This chain links TRBV6-2 or TRBV6-3 with TRBJ2-1; weak D call: TRBD2 (6 bases). Trimming took off 3 bases at V and 5 bases at J, with 11 bases between the two ends. The germline V gene has CDR1 MNHEY and CDR2 SVGEGT. This CDR3 comprises 14 residues. The CDR3 sequence is CASSYVGGNNEQFF. The CDR3 DNA reads as TGTGCCAGCAGTTATGTAGGAGGGAACAATGAGCAGTTCTTC.

This clonotype was observed at least ten times. The genes are TRBV28 and TRBJ2-6; perhaps TRBD2 as D (5 bases). CDR1 and CDR2 (germline): MDHEN, SYDVKM. V lost 6 bases and J lost 6, with 12 bases in between. CDR3 length: 14 residues. The CDR3 DNA sequence: TGTGCCAGCAGCCCCCATAGCGAGGCCAACGTCCTGACTTTC. Its protein is CASSPHSEANVLTF.

Many counts were recorded for this clonotype. V usage is TRBV5-1 and J usage is TRBJ2-7, with TRBD2 matching 7 bases. V lost 3 bases, J lost 3 bases, and 3 bases stayed unmatched. Looked up from germline, CDR1 is SGHRS and CDR2 is YFSETQ. CDR3 length equals 13 residues. The CDR3 DNA reads TGCGCCAGCAGCTCCGGACTAGGCTACGAGCAGTACTTC. This gives the protein CASSSGLGYEQYF.

The V and J genes are TRBV7-6 and TRBJ1-1; TRBD1 agrees at 7 bases. Germline CDR1 reads SGHVS; CDR2 reads FNYEAQ. CDR3 length: 14 amino acids. J gave up 12 bases and V 1 base, and 11 bases lay outside the gene matches. CDR3 in amino acids: CASSLGRETGSTFF. CDR3 in DNA: TGTGCCAGCAGCTTAGGGAGGGAGACAGGGTCGACTTTCTTT. The full variable domain, rest sourced from reference TRBV7-6 and TRBJ1-1, is GAGVSQSPRYKVTKRGQDVALRCDPISGHVSLYWYRQALGQGPEFLTYFNYEAQQDKSGLPNDRFSAERPEGSISTLTIQRTEQRDSAMYRCASSLGRETGSTFFGQGTRLTVV.